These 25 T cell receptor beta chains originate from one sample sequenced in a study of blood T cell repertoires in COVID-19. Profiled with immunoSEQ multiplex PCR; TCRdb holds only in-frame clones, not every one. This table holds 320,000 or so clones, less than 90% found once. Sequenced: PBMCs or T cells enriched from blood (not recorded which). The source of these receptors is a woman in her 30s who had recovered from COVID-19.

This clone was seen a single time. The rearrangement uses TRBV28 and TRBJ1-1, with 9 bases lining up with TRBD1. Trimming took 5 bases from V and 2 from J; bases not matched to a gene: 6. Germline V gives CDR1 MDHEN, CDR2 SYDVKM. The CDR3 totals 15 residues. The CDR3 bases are TGTGCCAGCAGTACCCGGACAGGGGCCAACACTGAAGCTTTCTTT. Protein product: CASSTRTGANTEAFF.

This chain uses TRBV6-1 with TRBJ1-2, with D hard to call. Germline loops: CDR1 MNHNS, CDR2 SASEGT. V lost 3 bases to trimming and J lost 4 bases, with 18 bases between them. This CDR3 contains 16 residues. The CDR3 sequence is CASSDAPSQFLYGYTF. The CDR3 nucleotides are TGTGCCAGCAGTGACGCCCCGTCACAGTTTCTCTATGGCTACACCTTC.

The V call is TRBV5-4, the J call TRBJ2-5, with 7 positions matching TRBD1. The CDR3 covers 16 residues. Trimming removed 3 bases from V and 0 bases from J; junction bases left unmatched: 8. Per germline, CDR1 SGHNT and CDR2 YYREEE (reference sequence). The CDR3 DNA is TGTGCCAGCAGCTCGGGACAGATAGGGCACCAAGAGACCCAGTACTTC. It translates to CASSSGQIGHQETQYF.

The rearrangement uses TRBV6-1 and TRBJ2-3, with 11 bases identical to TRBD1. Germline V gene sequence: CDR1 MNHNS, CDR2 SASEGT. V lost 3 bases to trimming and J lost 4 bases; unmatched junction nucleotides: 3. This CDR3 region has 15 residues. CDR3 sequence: CASSEVGQGADTQYF. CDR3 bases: TGTGCCAGCAGTGAGGTGGGACAGGGGGCAGATACGCAGTATTTT.

CDR3 in DNA: TGTGCCAGCAGTTTTCAGGGTACCAGGAGCAAAAACATTCAGTACTTC. Its translation is CASSFQGTRSKNIQYF. The chain links TRBV28 to TRBJ2-4; D perhaps matches TRBD1 (5 bases). Germline lookup yields CDR1 MDHEN and CDR2 SYDVKM. Trimming removed 3 bases from V and 3 bases from J, with 15 bases in between. The CDR3 length is 16 residues.

The CDR3 spells CASSQGQGPAEAFF. As DNA, the CDR3 is TGTGCCAGCAGCCAAGGTCAGGGGCCCGCTGAAGCTTTCTTT. J is TRBJ1-1 and V is TRBV3-1 (or the pseudogene TRBV3-2); a possible D gene is TRBD1 (6 bases). The germline V and J ends were trimmed by 1 base and 6 bases, with 12 bases remaining between them. CDR3 length: 14 residues. In germline, CDR1 is LGHDT, CDR2 YNNKEL (reference sequence).

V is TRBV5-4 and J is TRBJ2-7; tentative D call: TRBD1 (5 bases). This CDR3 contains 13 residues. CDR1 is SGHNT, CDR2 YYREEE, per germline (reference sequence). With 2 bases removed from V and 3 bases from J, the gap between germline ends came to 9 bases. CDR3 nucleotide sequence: TGTGCCAGCAGCTTTCCAGGGATCTACGAGCAGTACTTC. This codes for CASSFPGIYEQYF. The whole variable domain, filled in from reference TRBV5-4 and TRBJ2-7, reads ETGVTQSPTHLIKTRGQQVTLRCSSQSGHNTVSWYQQALGQGPQFIFQYYREEENGRGNFPPRFSGLQFPNYSSELNVNALELDDSALYLCASSFPGIYEQYFGPGTRLTVT.

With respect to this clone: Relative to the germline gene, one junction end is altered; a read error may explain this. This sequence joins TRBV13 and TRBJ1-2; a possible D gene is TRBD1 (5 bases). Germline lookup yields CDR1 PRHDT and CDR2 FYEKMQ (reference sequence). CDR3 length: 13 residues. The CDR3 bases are TGTGCCACGGGAGATCGGGACCCCCATGGGTTTCTCTTC. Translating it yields CATGDRDPHGFLF. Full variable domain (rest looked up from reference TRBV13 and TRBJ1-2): AAGVIQSPRHLIKEKRETATLKCYPIPRHDTVYWYQQGPGQDPQFLISFYEKMQSDKGSIPDRFSAQQFSDYHSELNMSSLELGDSALYFCATGDRDPHGFLFGSGTRLTVV.

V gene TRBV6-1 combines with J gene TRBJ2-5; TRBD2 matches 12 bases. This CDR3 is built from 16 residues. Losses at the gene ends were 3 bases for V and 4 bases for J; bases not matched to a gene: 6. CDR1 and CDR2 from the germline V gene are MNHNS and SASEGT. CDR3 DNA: TGTGCCAGCAGTGAGCTAGCGGGGGGGAGTCTAGAGACCCAGTACTTC. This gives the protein CASSELAGGSLETQYF.

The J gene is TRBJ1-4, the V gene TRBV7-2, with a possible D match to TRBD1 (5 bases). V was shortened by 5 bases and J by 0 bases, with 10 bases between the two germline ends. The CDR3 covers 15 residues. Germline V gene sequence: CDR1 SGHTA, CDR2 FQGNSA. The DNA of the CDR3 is TGTGCCAGCAGCCTGACAGCTTCAACTAATGAAAAACTGTTTTTT. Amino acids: CASSLTASTNEKLFF.

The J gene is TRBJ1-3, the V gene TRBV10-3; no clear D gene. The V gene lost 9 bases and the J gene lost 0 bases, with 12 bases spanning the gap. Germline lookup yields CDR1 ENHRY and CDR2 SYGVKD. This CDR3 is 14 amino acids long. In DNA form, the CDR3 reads TGTGCCATGAGAACAGAGAGCTCTGGAAACACCATATATTTT. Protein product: CAMRTESSGNTIYF.

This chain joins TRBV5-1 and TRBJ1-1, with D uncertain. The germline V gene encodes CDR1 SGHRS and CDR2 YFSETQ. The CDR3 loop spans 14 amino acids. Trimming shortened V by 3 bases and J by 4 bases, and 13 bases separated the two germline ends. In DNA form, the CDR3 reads TGCGCCAGCAGCTCCTTCGGGAGGGTCACTGAAGCTTTCTTT. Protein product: CASSSFGRVTEAFF.

CDR3 region: CASRVAPQGPYEQYF. The DNA for the CDR3 is TGTGCCAGCAGAGTAGCCCCCCAGGGGCCCTACGAGCAGTACTTC. V is TRBV5-4 and J is TRBJ2-7; perhaps TRBD1 as D (6 bases). Trimming removed 5 bases from V and 2 bases from J, with 17 bases in between. Germline V CDR1 and CDR2: SGHNT, YYREEE (reference sequence). This CDR3 comprises 15 residues.

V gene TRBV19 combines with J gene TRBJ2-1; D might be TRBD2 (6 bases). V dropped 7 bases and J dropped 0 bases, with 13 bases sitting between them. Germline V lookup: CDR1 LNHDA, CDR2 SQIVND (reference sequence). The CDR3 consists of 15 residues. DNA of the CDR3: TGTGCCAGTAAGGACGGGGGTCCCTCCTACAATGAGCAGTTCTTC. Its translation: CASKDGGPSYNEQFF. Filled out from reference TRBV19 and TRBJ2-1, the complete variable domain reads DGGITQSPKYLFRKEGQNVTLSCEQNLNHDAMYWYRQDPGQGLRLIYYSQIVNDFQKGDIAEGYSVSREKKESFPLTVTSAQKNPTAFYLCASKDGGPSYNEQFFGPGTRLTVL.

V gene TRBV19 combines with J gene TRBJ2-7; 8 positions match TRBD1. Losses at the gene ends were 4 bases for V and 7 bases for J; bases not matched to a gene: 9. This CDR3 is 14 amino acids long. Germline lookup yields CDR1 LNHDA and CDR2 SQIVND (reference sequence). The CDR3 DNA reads TGTGCCAGTAGTACGTGGACAGGGAATATGGAGCAGTACTTC. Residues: CASSTWTGNMEQYF.

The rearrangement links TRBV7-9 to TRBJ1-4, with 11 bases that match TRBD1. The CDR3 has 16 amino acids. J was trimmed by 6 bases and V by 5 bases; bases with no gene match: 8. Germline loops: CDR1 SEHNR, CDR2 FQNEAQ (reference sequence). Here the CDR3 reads CASSPNGQGADEKLFF. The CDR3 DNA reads TGTGCCAGCAGCCCAAATGGACAGGGGGCCGATGAAAAACTGTTTTTT.

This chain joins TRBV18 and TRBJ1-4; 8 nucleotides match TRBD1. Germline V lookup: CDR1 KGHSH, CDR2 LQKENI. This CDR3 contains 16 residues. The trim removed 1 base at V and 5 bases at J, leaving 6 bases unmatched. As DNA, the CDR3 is TGTGCCAGCTCACCACAGCCAGGGGGCTCCAATGAAAAACTGTTTTTT. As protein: CASSPQPGGSNEKLFF.

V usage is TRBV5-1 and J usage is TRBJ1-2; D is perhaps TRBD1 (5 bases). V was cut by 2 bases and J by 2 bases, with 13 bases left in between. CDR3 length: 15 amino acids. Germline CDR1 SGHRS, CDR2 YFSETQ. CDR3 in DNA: TGCGCCAGCAGCTTATCACAGGAACTAAACTATGGCTACACCTTC. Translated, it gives CASSLSQELNYGYTF.

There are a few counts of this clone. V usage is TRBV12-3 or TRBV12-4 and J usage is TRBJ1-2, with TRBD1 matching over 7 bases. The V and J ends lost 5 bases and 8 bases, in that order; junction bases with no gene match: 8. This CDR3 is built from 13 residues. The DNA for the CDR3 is TGTGCCAGCAGTCCCTACAGGGGAGAGGGCTACACCTTC. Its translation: CASSPYRGEGYTF.

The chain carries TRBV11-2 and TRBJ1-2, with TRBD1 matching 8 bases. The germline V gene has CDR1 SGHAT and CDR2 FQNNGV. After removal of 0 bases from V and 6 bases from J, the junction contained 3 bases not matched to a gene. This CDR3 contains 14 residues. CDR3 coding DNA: TGTGCCAGCAGCTTAGACCGGACAGGGAATGGCTACACCTTC. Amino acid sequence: CASSLDRTGNGYTF.

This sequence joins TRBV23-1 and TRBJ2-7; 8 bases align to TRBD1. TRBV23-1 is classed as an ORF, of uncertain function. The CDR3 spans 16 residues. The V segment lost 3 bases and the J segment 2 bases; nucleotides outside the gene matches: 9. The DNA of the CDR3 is TGCGCCAGCAGTCATAACAGGGGGGTATATACCTACGAGCAGTACTTC. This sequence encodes CASSHNRGVYTYEQYF.

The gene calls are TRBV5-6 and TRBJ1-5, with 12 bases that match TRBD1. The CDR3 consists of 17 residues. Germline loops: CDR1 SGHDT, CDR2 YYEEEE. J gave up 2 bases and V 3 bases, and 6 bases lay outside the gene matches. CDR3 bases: TGTGCCAGCAGCTCTGGGACAGGGGGCGGGGGCAATCAGCCCCAGCATTTT. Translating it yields CASSSGTGGGGNQPQHF. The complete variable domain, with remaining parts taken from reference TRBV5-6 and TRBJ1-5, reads DAGVTQSPTHLIKTRGQQVTLRCSPKSGHDTVSWYQQALGQGPQFIFQYYEEEERQRGNFPDRFSGHQFPNYSSELNVNALLLGDSALYLCASSSGTGGGGNQPQHFGDGTRLSIL.

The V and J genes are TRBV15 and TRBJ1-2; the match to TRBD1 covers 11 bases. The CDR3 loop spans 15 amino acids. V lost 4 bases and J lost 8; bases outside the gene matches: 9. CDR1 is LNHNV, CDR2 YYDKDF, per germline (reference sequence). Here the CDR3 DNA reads TGTGCCACCAGCATACTGGACAGGGGGCTTTTGGGCTACACCTTC. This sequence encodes CATSILDRGLLGYTF.

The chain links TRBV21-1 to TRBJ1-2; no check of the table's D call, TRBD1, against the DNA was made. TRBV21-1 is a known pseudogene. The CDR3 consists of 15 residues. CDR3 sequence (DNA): TGTGCCAGCAGCCAAGGGACAGGGGTGAACTATGGCTACACCTTC. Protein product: CASSQGTGVNYGYTF.

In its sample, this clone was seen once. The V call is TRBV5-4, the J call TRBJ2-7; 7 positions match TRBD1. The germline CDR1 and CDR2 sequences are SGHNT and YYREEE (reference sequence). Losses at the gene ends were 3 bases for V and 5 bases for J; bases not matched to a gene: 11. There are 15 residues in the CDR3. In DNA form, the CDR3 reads TGTGCCAGCAGCTCTGGGAAACAGGGGTTCCACGAGCAGTACTTC. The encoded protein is CASSSGKQGFHEQYF.